This T cell receptor beta chain was documented in a study of post-analysis software for immune sequencing data. On the study more broadly: Patients with relapsing-remitting, secondary progressive and progressive-relapsing multiple sclerosis courses were all represented. Overall study results and limits: Controls had lower frequencies than patients of about 5 TRBV segments, which included TRBV5-6, TRBV5-1 and TRBV20-1. Significantly lower normalized Chao1 diversity was found in patients with multiple sclerosis relative to controls. With F measure, samples from one preparation batch clustered together strongly.

The CDR3 covers 13 residues. CDR1 DFQATT and CDR2 SNEGSKA come from the germline V gene (reference sequence). With 6 bases clipped from V and 8 bases from J, the junction kept 9 bases outside the gene matches. Each TCR beta cDNA library carried unique molecular identifiers. T cells, about 0.95 to 11 million of them, yielded some 510,000 cDNA molecules. TCRdb passed the PCR reads through MiXCR, listing each CDR3 protein once. The table records about 680,000 distinct CDR3 sequences, approximately 60% of them present only once. As concerns this clonotype: No antigen is known for it.

The rearrangement uses TRBV20-1 and TRBJ2-3; 9 bases agree with TRBD2. This receptor was taken from a girl aged 2 to 10 with multiple sclerosis. Sequencing was done on a sample of blood. DNA for the CDR3: TGCAGTGCCAGGGGTAGCGGGAGTGGTACGCAGTATTTT. It yields the protein CSARGSGSGTQYF.